The clone carrying this TCR beta chain appeared a few times. Its cognate antigen is unknown. V dropped 2 bases and J dropped 4; count of bases not matched to a gene: 5. This CDR3 is built from 16 residues. One entry per CDR3 protein results from TCRdb running MiXCR on the 5' RACE reads. Found here are 450,000 to 600,000 distinct CDR3 sequences, approximately 20% of them singletons; the top ten hold approximately 0.52%. The data originate from a study of identical twins. Study-level results: Conclusions were based on cross-sectional statistical analysis, without following the same donors. Low generation probability was overrepresented in out-of-frame alpha sequences shared by twins.

The same data also contributed to another study, on yellow fever vaccine responses in identical twins. That paper notes: The T cell response to vaccination in identical twins was reportedly partly convergent and partly personalized.

The clonotype comes from a woman younger than 30 in good health. V usage is TRBV12-3 or TRBV12-4 and J usage is TRBJ2-5, with 12 bases matching TRBD2. The sequenced sample was CD4+ T cells sorted from blood. CDR3 bases: TGTGCCAGCAGTTTATCCCAGACTAGCGGGAGAGAGACCCAGTACTTC. It is translated as CASSLSQTSGRETQYF.